This TCR beta chain was identified in a study of cytomegalovirus exposure and HLA in healthy donors. Study-level background: Roughly 77 million unique TCRs from HLA-typed donors made up an early data release. Study observations and caveats: The authors later linked a missense DCLRE1C variant to TCR beta V- and J-gene trimming. Analyses of presence/absence relied on an assumption of roughly uniform sequencing depth across donors.

This CDR3 is 16 amino acids long. CDR1 is LGHNA, CDR2 YSLEER, per germline. V was trimmed by 0 bases and J by 4 bases, leaving 15 bases between them. As to this clone: Antigen specificity is unknown.

Primers included in the PCR were 60 Vbeta and 13 Jbeta primers. Assay used: immunoSEQ multiplex PCR; TCRdb lists only in-frame clones, some missing. The sample has 120,000 or so clones, more than 65% seen once. The sequence was obtained from a man between 18 and 35 years old in good health and CMV-seronegative. Sequencing was done on a sample of PBMCs. The chain is built from TRBV4-3 and TRBJ1-1; D is unclear. The DNA for the CDR3 is TGCGCCAGCAGCCAAGAAGGAGGGTTCCTAGGCACTGAAGCTTTCTTT. This sequence encodes CASSQEGGFLGTEAFF.